The 13 T cell receptor beta chains below all came from one sample that was sequenced in a study of cytomegalovirus exposure and HLA in healthy donors. Use of 60 Vbeta and 13 Jbeta primers characterized the PCR. This table comes from immunoSEQ multiplex PCR, and its TCRdb copy is limited to in-frame clones, with some not included. The sample holds some 130,000 clones, more than 8% seen once. The sample comprised PBMCs. These receptors all stem from a man aged 45-65 years in good health and CMV-seronegative.

Only a few counts were recorded for this clone. This chain links TRBV6-5 with TRBJ2-3; a possible D gene is TRBD2 (7 bases). This CDR3 region has 15 residues. V was shortened by 2 bases and J by 6 bases, with 15 bases between the two germline ends. Germline loops: CDR1 MNHEY, CDR2 SVGAGI. The CDR3 DNA sequence: TGTGCCAGCAGTTACAAGGGGGGGGGACTGGATACGCAGTATTTT. Protein sequence: CASSYKGGGLDTQYF.

CDR3 region: CASSTRDSTPYNSPLHF. CDR3 in DNA: TGTGCCAGTAGTACCCGGGACAGTACCCCATATAATTCACCCCTCCACTTT. The chain has TRBV19 and TRBJ1-6, with 7 nucleotides matching TRBD1. V shed 4 bases and J 4 bases; nucleotides not matched to a gene: 10. Germline values: CDR1 LNHDA, CDR2 SQIVND (reference sequence). This CDR3 contains 17 residues.

This chain links TRBV27 with TRBJ2-7; 10 nucleotides match TRBD2. Germline CDR1 and CDR2: MNHEY and SMNVEV (reference sequence). J gave up 4 bases and V 3 bases, and 6 bases lay outside the gene matches. CDR3 length: 15 residues. CDR3 amino acids: CASSFSGRLPYEQYF. CDR3 DNA sequence: TGTGCCAGCAGTTTTAGCGGGAGGCTACCTTACGAGCAGTACTTC.

This clone has just a few counts. The chain has TRBV29-1 and TRBJ2-1; tentatively, D is TRBD1 (6 bases). This CDR3 region has 14 residues. CDR1 is SQVTM and CDR2 is ANQGSEA in the germline V gene. Trimming left V 7 bases short and J 5 bases short, with 18 bases between. Here the CDR3 reads CSAKNPDSHNEQFF. The CDR3, as DNA: TGCAGCGCTAAGAATCCGGACAGCCACAATGAGCAGTTCTTC.

Only a few counts were recorded for this clone. The chain uses TRBV28 and TRBJ2-7; TRBD1 matches 9 bases. V lost 4 bases, J lost 2 bases, and 6 bases stayed unmatched. Germline V lookup: CDR1 MDHEN, CDR2 SYDVKM. The CDR3 is 15 amino acids. CDR3 DNA sequence: TGTGCCAGCAGTTCCGCGGGACAGGGCCCCTACGAGCAGTACTTC. It yields the protein CASSSAGQGPYEQYF.

The V call is TRBV5-1, the J call TRBJ2-1; 11 bases agree with TRBD2. Trimming cost V 8 bases and J 9 bases; bases outside gene matches: 19. The germline gives CDR1 SGHRS, CDR2 YFSETQ. The CDR3 runs 17 residues. DNA of the CDR3: TGCGCCAGTAGCCCCCTAGCGGGAGGACCGGTAACAGCTGAGCAGTTCTTC. This translates into CASSPLAGGPVTAEQFF.

V is TRBV6-5 and J is TRBJ1-3, with 9 bases matching TRBD1. Trimming removed 2 bases from V and 2 bases from J; junction bases left unmatched: 4. The CDR3 length is 16 residues. The germline V gene encodes CDR1 MNHEY and CDR2 SVGAGI. Here the CDR3 reads CASSYHRQGAGNTIYF. As DNA, the CDR3 is TGTGCCAGCAGTTACCATAGACAGGGGGCTGGAAACACCATATATTTT.

The J gene is TRBJ2-2, the V gene TRBV9, with D maybe TRBD2 (5 bases). The germline V gene encodes CDR1 SGDLS and CDR2 YYNGEE. Trimming stripped 0 bases from V and 2 bases from J, with 14 bases between. This CDR3 region has 17 residues. The CDR3 DNA follows: TGTGCCAGCAGCGTAGCCCTAGCCCTAGCCAACACCGGGGAGCTGTTTTTT. Translating gives CASSVALALANTGELFF.

The chain recombines TRBV6-1 with TRBJ2-7, with D possibly TRBD2 on 6 matching bases. CDR3 length equals 14 residues. V lost 6 bases and J 2 bases, leaving 14 bases between the germline ends. Germline CDR1 is MNHNS and CDR2 is SASEGT. This CDR3 is CASRGLLGAYEQYF. As DNA, the CDR3 is TGTGCCAGCAGGGGACTCCTTGGAGCCTACGAGCAGTACTTC.

This rearrangement joins TRBV5-1 to TRBJ2-5; 10 nucleotides align to TRBD1. The CDR3 consists of 14 residues. Trimming removed 4 bases from V and 5 bases from J; junction bases left unmatched: 5. Germline CDR1 is SGHRS and CDR2 is YFSETQ. CDR3 residues: CASSADRGLETQYF. The CDR3 region has the DNA TGCGCCAGCAGCGCAGACAGGGGGCTTGAGACCCAGTACTTC.

This clone appeared a few times. The rearrangement links TRBV5-1 to TRBJ2-7; D gene ambiguous. V was trimmed by 4 bases and J by 5 bases, leaving 19 bases between them. Germline CDR1 is SGHRS and CDR2 is YFSETQ. The CDR3 consists of 15 residues. CDR3 loop: CASSPPNYSVHEQYF. The CDR3 DNA reads TGCGCCAGCAGCCCGCCTAACTACTCGGTCCACGAGCAGTACTTC.

This clone occurred a few times. The J gene is TRBJ1-4, the V gene TRBV30; 10 nucleotides agree with TRBD1. Germline lookup yields CDR1 GTSNPN and CDR2 SVGIG (reference sequence). There are 14 residues in the CDR3. Trimming cost V 1 base and J 7 bases; bases outside gene matches: 3. In DNA form, the CDR3 reads TGTGCCTGGAGTGCCCGGACAGGGGGTGAAAAACTGTTTTTT. This sequence encodes CAWSARTGGEKLFF.

This chain joins TRBV2 and TRBJ2-3; D possibly corresponds to TRBD2 (6 bases). The CDR3 consists of 15 residues. V was cut by 5 bases and J by 2 bases, with 14 bases left in between. CDR1 and CDR2 (germline): SNHLY, FYNNEI. The DNA of the CDR3 is TGTGCCAGCAGTATTAATAGCGGACTCACAGATACGCAGTATTTT. Residues: CASSINSGLTDTQYF.